This T cell receptor beta chain is from a study of cytomegalovirus exposure and HLA in healthy donors. Turning to the study itself: Within an early data release were about 80 million unique TCRs drawn from HLA-typed donors.

Study results and caveats: A few chains tied to CMV proved CMV antigen-specific in vitro. The likely origin of a cluster of highly shared sequence variants was a sequencing artifact.

There are 11 residues in the CDR3. V lost 5 bases and J lost 3, with 5 bases in between. The germline V gene has CDR1 LNHDA and CDR2 SQIVND (reference sequence). In the case of this clone: Antigen specificity is unknown.

Both 60 Vbeta primers and 13 Jbeta primers went into the PCR. The repertoire was sequenced with immunoSEQ multiplex PCR; TCRdb's copy has only in-frame clones and lacks some. Among roughly 110,000 clones listed, 75% were seen once. The TCR originated in a male donor in good health and CMV-seropositive. The sequencing sample was made of PBMCs. The J gene is TRBJ2-7, the V gene TRBV19; D not certain. The CDR3 protein is CASSSGYEQYF. CDR3 DNA sequence: TGTGCCAGTAGTTCGGGCTACGAGCAGTACTTC.